This T cell receptor beta chain comes out of a study of T-cell memory formation after mild COVID-19 (dated by TCRdb to the early 2020s). In the study overall: Most TCR sequence clusters were specific to one of the two donors. In a couple of donors, T-cell clones that expanded and contracted after mild COVID-19 were followed by sequencing TCRalpha and TCRbeta repertoires longitudinally. The cohort was made up of two young adult volunteers, one female and one male, who were previously healthy. Study-wide findings and limitations: From day 15 to 85, contracting clones showed balanced CD4/CD8 phenotypes, whereas a second wave of clones that expanded from day 15 to 37 leaned towards CD4+. The second-wave clones that peaked on day 37 were not confirmed to be SARS-CoV-2 specific. Some responding clones were detected in pre-infection memory, suggesting pre-existing cross-reactive memory T cells joined the SARS-CoV-2 response. Contracting CD4+ clones were found mainly in CM and EM memory subsets, while CD8+ clones were enriched in EMRA. Only a couple of mild cases were covered by the study, and larger cohorts that include severe cases with pre-infection samples were considered necessary.

The sequencing machine was an Illumina NovaSeq 6000. TCRalpha and TCRbeta cDNA libraries were built by 5'RACE with constant-segment primers, adding sample barcodes and unique molecular identifiers. Trizol reagent was used to extract RNA from every sample. Amplification of the libraries took two PCR steps, and the second step added a second sample barcode plus Illumina TruSeq adapters. The libraries were sequenced on an Illumina NovaSeq using 2 x 150 bp paired-end reads. The source study handled its data this way. Reads were demultiplexed and collapsed into UMI-guided consensus sequences with migec v1.2.7. Using mixcr v2.1.11, UMI consensuses were aligned to TRA and TRB V and J templates and then assembled into clonotypes. Clonotypes were classified as expanded or contracted when called significant by both edgeR and NoisET, with noise models trained on biological replicates. edgeR calls used a false discovery rate-adjusted p below 0.01 and a log2 fold-change threshold of 1. PCA with hierarchical clustering of max-normalized trajectories of the 1000 most abundant clonotypes was used as exploratory dynamics analysis. Separately sequenced CD4+ and CD8+ repertoires were used to assign the CD4 or CD8 phenotype of responding clones. The public sequencing data were trimmed at Q25 with fastp and processed into clonotypes with MiXCR by TCRdb, which kept only in-frame beta chains. Rows merge per CDR3 protein into single entries with the most common DNA and genes. TCRdb's processing, not the study's, gives the V and J calls here. This sample holds roughly 250,000 distinct CDR3 sequences; around 17% were observed only once. The biggest ten clones account for roughly a fifth of the sample.

Ficoll-Paque density gradient centrifugation was the method used to isolate PBMCs. CDR1 and CDR2 are read off the germline V gene (reference sequence) as SEHNR and FQNEAQ. There are 12 amino acids in the CDR3, from cysteine to phenylalanine inclusive. Just the 36-base CDR3 DNA is kept, in frame starting at base 1. Deletion took 4 bases off V and 8 bases off J, with a span of 9 bases between the germline ends. With respect to this clonotype: No cognate antigen has been identified for it. Qualities for individual bases were not recorded, and no much larger clone is one base off.

This receptor was identified in a man between 18 and 29 years old who had mild COVID-19 (a few samples of this study predate the infection). The sample titles of this study are shuffled in the database, so cell type and time point are left out; the donor was told from shared clones. Material for sequencing was PBMCs or a T cell subset sorted from them (not recorded which). The V and J segments used are TRBV7-9 and TRBJ2-1; no confident D gene assignment can be made. The DNA sequence is TGTGCCAGCAGCTCTCCAGGCGATGAGCAGTTCTTC. The resulting protein is CASSSPGDEQFF.